This T cell receptor (beta chain) was captured in a study of T cell responses to AZD1222 COVID-19 vaccine. The CDR3 is 14 residues long. V shed 4 bases and J shed 5 bases, with 12 bases lying between them. Germline lookup yields CDR1 MDHEN and CDR2 SYDVKM. Generated by immunoSEQ multiplex PCR, the TCRdb table keeps only in-frame clones and is missing some. The data show about 130,000 clones, about 90% seen once. The material sequenced was peripheral blood, taken on day 0 of AZD1222 vaccination. The genes are TRBV28 and TRBJ2-1; D not certain. The receptor was isolated from an adult in good health. CDR3 sequence reads: CASSSQITNNEQFF. As DNA, the CDR3 is TGTGCCAGCAGTTCCCAGATTACGAACAATGAGCAGTTCTTC.